Sequencing of this TCR beta chain was carried out in a study of blood T cell repertoires in COVID-19. Looking at the study overall: PBMCs, B-cell-depleted T cells, or T cells were the source of the cDNA or gDNA that made up the material.

This clone was counted only a few times. Grouping used clinical history reported by participants in a survey and questionnaire. Original methodology: Cell counts per sample came from amplifying reference gene primers. The assay was immunoSEQ multiplex PCR, and TCRdb's table has in-frame clones only and misses some. The V and J calls and clone size were taken over from that table, and D and trimming were inferred from the DNA. The repertoire holds 200,000 to 300,000 clones, with about 87% as singletons. The sequence was collected from a woman between 40 and 50 years old with acute COVID-19. Material: PBMCs or T cells enriched from blood (not recorded which).

The CDR3 spells CASSPQGRYYGYTF. Written as DNA, the CDR3 is TGTGCCAGCAGTCCCCAGGGCCGATACTATGGCTACACCTTC. The chain combines TRBV27 with TRBJ1-2; D possibly corresponds to TRBD1 (5 bases). The CDR3 has 14 amino acids. The V end lost 5 bases, the J end lost 3 bases, and 13 bases lay between the germline ends. Germline CDR1 is MNHEY and CDR2 is SMNVEV (reference sequence).